This T cell receptor (beta chain) was found in a study of CD8+ T cells in alopecia areata. Study conclusions and caveats: Sequences from scalp samples also cover resident alphabeta T cells of normal skin. Higher clonality than in normal scalp was seen in lesional scalp, especially alopecia totalis/universalis.

CD4+ and CD8+ T cells were sorted from PBMCs. The CDR3 covers 14 residues. Trimming took 5 bases from V and 6 from J, leaving 15 bases between them. CDR1 and CDR2 (germline): SNHLY, FYNNEI. Extracted RNA was reverse transcribed into cDNA, the sequencing template. The protocol was immunoSEQ multiplex PCR, while the TCRdb copy is restricted to in-frame clones and leaves out a portion. Of some 160,000 clones listed, approximately 56% are singletons. About this clone itself: What it binds is unknown.

The receptor was derived from a human donor in good health. The sample was CD8+ T cells sorted from blood. The chain recombines TRBV2 with TRBJ2-3; TRBD2 is a possible D gene (6 bases). CDR3 protein: CASSTGTGADTQYF. As DNA, the CDR3 is TGTGCCAGCAGTACCGGGACTGGGGCGGATACGCAGTATTTT.